Listed below are T cell receptor beta chains from one sample, sequenced in a study of blood T cell repertoires in COVID-19. Generated by immunoSEQ multiplex PCR, the TCRdb table keeps only in-frame clones and is missing some. Here the sample spans 200,000 to 250,000 clones, over 75% being singletons. The specimen sequenced was PBMCs or T cells enriched from blood (not recorded which). The receptors come from a woman aged 55-70 years who had recovered from COVID-19. CDR3s include the opening cysteine and the closing phenylalanine or tryptophan. D genes are given only for firm matches. Size is omitted from some rows. Given values are once, few, many or a class for expanded clones.

clone_size | d_call | j_call | v_call | cdr3_nt | cdr3_aa
few | - | TRBJ1-6 | TRBV28 | TGTGCCAGCAGTTTATCATCCTCGACGGGGGAGAATTCACCCCTCCACTTT | CASSLSSSTGENSPLHF
- | - | TRBJ2-7 | TRBV20-1 | TGCAGTGCTAGCGGCTACGAGCAGTACTTC | CSASGYEQYF
- | TRBD1 | TRBJ1-2 | TRBV11-2 | TGTGCCAGCAGCTCGATGACAGGGGACTATGGCTACACCTTC | CASSSMTGDYGYTF
- | - | TRBJ1-5 | TRBV19 | TGTGCCAGTAGTATAGGACGAGGGCAACAGCCCCAGCATTTT | CASSIGRGQQPQHF
- | - | TRBJ1-6 | TRBV9 | TGTGCCAGCAGCCCTATAGGGGAGGGGAGCTCACCCCTCCACTTT | CASSPIGEGSSPLHF
- | - | TRBJ1-6 | TRBV3-1/TRBV3-2 | TGTGCCAGCAGCCACAATCCCGACCGGACAGCCAATAATTCACCCCTCCACTTT | CASSHNPDRTANNSPLHF
- | TRBD1 | TRBJ2-1 | TRBV4-2 | TGTGCCAGCAGCGACTCGGGACAGGGCTACAATGAGCAGTTCTTC | CASSDSGQGYNEQFF
- | - | TRBJ2-1 | TRBV19 | TGTGCCAGTAGTATTTGGGCCAGGGGCATCCCTAGCTCCTACAATGAGCAGTTCTTC | CASSIWARGIPSSYNEQFF
- | TRBD2 | TRBJ2-5 | TRBV4-1 | TGCGCCAGCAGCCAAGTCCCGGGACTAGCGGGATTGCACTTC | CASSQVPGLAGLHF
many | TRBD1 | TRBJ2-2 | TRBV9 | TGTGCCAGCAGCGTAGACCAGGGGGCTATTTTCGGGGAGCTGTTTTTT | CASSVDQGAIFGELFF
- | - | TRBJ2-7 | TRBV7-2 | TGTGCCAGCAGCCCCAGCCCCACAGTTGGGGGGAGCTCCTACGAGCAGTACTTC | CASSPSPTVGGSSYEQYF
- | TRBD1 | TRBJ1-5 | TRBV18 | TGTGCCAGCTCACTACTAGGGCAGGGGGCGAATCAGCCCCAGCATTTT | CASSLLGQGANQPQHF
few | - | TRBJ1-2 | TRBV5-4 | TGTGCCAGCAGCTTCGGCGGACAGCCCTATGGCTACACCTTC | CASSFGGQPYGYTF
few | - | TRBJ1-1 | TRBV29-1 | TGCAGCGTCGCCGGGGAGCAGAACACTGAAGCTTTCTTT | CSVAGEQNTEAFF
- | TRBD1 | TRBJ1-1 | TRBV6-1 | TGTGCCAGCAGTGAAGCAGCCAGGGGGTACACTGAAGCTTTCTTT | CASSEAARGYTEAFF
- | TRBD1 | TRBJ1-5 | TRBV2 | TGTGCCAGCACCCTGGGACAGAGCAATCAGCCCCAGCATTTT | CASTLGQSNQPQHF
once | TRBD1 | TRBJ2-1 | TRBV5-6 | TGTGCCAGCAGCCCGACAGGGGACTACAATGAGCAGTTCTTC | CASSPTGDYNEQFF
- | - | TRBJ1-2 | TRBV3-1/TRBV3-2 | TGTGCCAGCAGCCAAGACCGAGGGGGGGGTAAAACATCGGTCTATGGCTACACCTTC | CASSQDRGGGKTSVYGYTF
once | TRBD1 | TRBJ1-2 | TRBV5-1 | TGCGCCAGCAGCTTGGAGGGACAGGGGGCGAGCGGCTACACCTTC | CASSLEGQGASGYTF
few | TRBD1 | TRBJ1-6 | TRBV3-1/TRBV3-2 | TGTGCCAGCAGCCAAGGGGGGACAGGACAATCACCCCTCCACTTT | CASSQGGTGQSPLHF
- | TRBD2 | TRBJ2-1 | TRBV19 | TGTGCCAGTAGTACCCTAGCGGCTGAGCAGTTCTTC | CASSTLAAEQFF
- | TRBD1 | TRBJ2-6 | TRBV19 | TGTGCCAGTGATACAGGGGCTGGGGCCAACGTCCTGACTTTC | CASDTGAGANVLTF
- | TRBD2 | TRBJ2-7 | TRBV14 | TGTGCCAGCAGCCAAGATCGAGGGCTACTAGCGGTTAGGGCCTACGAGCAGTACTTC | CASSQDRGLLAVRAYEQYF
- | TRBD1 | TRBJ2-5 | TRBV5-1 | TGCGCCAGCAGCTTGGCGGACAGGGCGCAAGAGACCCAGTACTTC | CASSLADRAQETQYF
- | - | TRBJ1-4 | TRBV15 | TGTGCCACCAGCAGGGTGGGAGGGTTTAATGAAAAACTGTTTTTT | CATSRVGGFNEKLFF